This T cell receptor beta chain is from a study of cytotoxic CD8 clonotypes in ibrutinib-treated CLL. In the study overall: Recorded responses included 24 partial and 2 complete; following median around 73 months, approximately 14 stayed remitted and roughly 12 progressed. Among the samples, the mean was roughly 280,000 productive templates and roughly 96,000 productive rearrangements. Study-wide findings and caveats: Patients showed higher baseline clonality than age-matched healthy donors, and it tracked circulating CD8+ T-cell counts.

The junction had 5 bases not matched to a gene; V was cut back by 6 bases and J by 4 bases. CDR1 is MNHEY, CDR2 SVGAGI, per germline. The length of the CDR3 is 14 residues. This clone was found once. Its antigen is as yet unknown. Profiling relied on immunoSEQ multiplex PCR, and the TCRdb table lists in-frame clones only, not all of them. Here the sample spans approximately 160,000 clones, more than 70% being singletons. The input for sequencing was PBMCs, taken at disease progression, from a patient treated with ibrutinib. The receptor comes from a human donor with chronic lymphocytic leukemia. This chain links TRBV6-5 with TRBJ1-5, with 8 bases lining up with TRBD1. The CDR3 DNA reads TGTGCCAGCAGGACAGGGGTAGCAAATCAGCCCCAGCATTTT. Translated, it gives CASRTGVANQPQHF.